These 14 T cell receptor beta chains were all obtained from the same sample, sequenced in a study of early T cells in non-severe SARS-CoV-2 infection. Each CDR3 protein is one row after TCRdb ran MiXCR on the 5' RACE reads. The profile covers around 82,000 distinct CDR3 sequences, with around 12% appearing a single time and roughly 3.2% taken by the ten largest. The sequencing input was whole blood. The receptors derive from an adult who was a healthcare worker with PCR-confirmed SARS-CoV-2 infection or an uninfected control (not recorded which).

DNA of the CDR3: TGTGCCACCAGTGATGGTGGCGCGGCTAGCGGGAGCCGTGAGCAGTACTTC. Amino acids: CATSDGGAASGSREQYF. This rearrangement joins TRBV24-1 to TRBJ2-7; 10 bases map to TRBD2. The CDR3 runs to 17 residues. Trimming removed 3 bases from V and 7 bases from J; junction bases left unmatched: 14. CDR1 is KGHDR, CDR2 SFDVKD, per germline.

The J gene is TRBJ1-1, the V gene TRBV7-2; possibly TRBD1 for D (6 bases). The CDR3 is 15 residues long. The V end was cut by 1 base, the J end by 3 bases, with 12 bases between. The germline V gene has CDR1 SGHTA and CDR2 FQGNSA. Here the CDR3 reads CASSLVSGGDTEAFF. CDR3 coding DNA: TGTGCCAGCAGCTTAGTTAGTGGGGGCGACACTGAAGCTTTCTTT.

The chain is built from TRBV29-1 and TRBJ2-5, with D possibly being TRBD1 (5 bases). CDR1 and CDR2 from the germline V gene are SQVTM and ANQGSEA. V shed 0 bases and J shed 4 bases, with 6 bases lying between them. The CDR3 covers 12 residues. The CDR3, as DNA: TGCAGCGTTGAAGAAGGGGTAGAGACCCAGTACTTC. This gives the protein CSVEEGVETQYF.

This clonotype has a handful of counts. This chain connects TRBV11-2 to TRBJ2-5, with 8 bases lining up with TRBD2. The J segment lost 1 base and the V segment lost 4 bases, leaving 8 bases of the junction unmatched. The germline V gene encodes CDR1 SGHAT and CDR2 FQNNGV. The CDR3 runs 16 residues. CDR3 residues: CASSSGFGLAQETQYF. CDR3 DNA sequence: TGTGCCAGCAGCTCAGGGTTCGGACTAGCCCAAGAGACCCAGTACTTC.

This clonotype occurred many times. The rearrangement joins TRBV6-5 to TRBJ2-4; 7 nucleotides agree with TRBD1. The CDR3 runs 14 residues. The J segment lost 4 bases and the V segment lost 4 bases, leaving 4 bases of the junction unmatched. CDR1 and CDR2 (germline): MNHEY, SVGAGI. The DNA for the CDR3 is TGTGCCAGCAGTTCCAGGGACAGAAAAAACATTCAGTACTTC. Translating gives CASSSRDRKNIQYF.

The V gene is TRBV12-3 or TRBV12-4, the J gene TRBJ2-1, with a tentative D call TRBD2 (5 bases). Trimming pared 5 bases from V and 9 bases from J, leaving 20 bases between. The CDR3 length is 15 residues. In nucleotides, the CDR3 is TGTGCCAGCAGTCTGCGCAAGGCGGGTCCGGGTGAGCAGTTCTTC. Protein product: CASSLRKAGPGEQFF.

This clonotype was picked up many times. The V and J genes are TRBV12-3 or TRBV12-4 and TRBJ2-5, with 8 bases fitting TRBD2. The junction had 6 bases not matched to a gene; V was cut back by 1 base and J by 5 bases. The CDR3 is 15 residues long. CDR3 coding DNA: TGTGCCAGCAGTTTAGTGGGCGCGGGAGGTGAGACCCAGTACTTC. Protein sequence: CASSLVGAGGETQYF.

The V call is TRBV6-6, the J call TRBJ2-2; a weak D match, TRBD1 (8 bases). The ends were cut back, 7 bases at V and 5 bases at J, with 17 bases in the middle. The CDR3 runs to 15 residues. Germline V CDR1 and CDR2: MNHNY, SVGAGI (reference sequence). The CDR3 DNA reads TGTGCCAGCACCCTGGACAGGGAGGGAACCGGGGAGCTGTTTTTT. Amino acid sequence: CASTLDREGTGELFF.

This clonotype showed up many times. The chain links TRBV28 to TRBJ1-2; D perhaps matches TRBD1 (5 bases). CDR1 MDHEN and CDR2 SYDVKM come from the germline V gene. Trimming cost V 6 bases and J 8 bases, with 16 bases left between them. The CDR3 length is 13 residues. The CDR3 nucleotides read TGTGCCAGCAGCTTTACGGGGCGACCGGGCTACACCTTC. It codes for CASSFTGRPGYTF.

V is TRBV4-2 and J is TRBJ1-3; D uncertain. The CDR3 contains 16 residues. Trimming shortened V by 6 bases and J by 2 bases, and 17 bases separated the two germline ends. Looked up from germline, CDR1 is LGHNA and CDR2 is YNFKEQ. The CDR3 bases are TGTGCCAGCAGTCCCACCGGAGCAACTACTGGAAACACCATATATTTT. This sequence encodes CASSPTGATTGNTIYF.

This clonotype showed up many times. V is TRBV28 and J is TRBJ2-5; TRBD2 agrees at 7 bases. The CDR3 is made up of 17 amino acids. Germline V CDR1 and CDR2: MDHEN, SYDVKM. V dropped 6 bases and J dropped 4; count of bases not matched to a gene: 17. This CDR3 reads CASSSRGRGRQGETQYF. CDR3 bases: TGTGCCAGCAGCTCTCGGGGGAGGGGAAGGCAGGGAGAGACCCAGTACTTC.

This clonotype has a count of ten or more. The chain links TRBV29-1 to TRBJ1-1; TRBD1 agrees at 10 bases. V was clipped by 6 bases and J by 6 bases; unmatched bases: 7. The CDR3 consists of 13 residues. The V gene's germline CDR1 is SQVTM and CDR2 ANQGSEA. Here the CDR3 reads CSVDRGGFAEAFF. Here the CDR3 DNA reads TGCAGCGTGGACAGGGGGGGCTTTGCTGAAGCTTTCTTT. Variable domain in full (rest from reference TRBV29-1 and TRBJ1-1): SAVISQKPSRDICQRGTSLTIQCQVDSQVTMMFWYRQQPGQSLTLIATANQGSEATYESGFVIDKFPISRPNLTFSTLTVSNMSPEDSSIYLCSVDRGGFAEAFFGQGTRLTVV.

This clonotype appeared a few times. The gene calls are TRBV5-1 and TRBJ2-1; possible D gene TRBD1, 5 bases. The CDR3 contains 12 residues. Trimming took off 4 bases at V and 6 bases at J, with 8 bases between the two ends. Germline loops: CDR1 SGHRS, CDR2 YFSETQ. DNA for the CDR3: TGCGCCAGCAGCGTACAGGTCAATGAGCAGTTCTTC. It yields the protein CASSVQVNEQFF.

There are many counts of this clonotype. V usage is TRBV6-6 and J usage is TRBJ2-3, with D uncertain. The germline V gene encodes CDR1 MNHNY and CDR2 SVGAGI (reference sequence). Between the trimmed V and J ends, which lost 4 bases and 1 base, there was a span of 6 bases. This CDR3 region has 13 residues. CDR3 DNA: TGTGCCAGCAGTTCCCCAGGCACAGATACGCAGTATTTT. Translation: CASSSPGTDTQYF.